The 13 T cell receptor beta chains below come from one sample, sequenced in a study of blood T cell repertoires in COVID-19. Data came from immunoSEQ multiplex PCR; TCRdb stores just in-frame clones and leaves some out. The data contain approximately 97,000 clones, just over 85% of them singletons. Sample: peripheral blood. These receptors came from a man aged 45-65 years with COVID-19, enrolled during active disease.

In DNA, the CDR3 is TGTGCCAGCAGTCACAGGGGGCGCGGGAACACTGAAGCTTTCTTT. Translation gives CASSHRGRGNTEAFF. The V call is TRBV6-5, the J call TRBJ1-1, with TRBD1 matching over 9 bases. V lost 5 bases, J lost 1 base, and 5 bases stayed unmatched. The CDR3 contains 15 residues. Per germline, CDR1 MNHEY and CDR2 SVGAGI.

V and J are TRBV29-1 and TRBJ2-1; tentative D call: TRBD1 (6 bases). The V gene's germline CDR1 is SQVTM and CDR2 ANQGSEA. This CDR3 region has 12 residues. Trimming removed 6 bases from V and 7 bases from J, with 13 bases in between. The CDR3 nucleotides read TGCAGCGTACAAAGGACAGTTAATGAGCAGTTCTTC. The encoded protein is CSVQRTVNEQFF.

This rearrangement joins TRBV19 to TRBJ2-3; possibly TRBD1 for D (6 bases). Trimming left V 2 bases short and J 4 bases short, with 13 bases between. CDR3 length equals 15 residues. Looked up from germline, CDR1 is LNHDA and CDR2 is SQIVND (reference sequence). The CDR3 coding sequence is TGTGCCAGTAGTATACAGGGGATGTTCGCAGATACGCAGTATTTT. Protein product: CASSIQGMFADTQYF.

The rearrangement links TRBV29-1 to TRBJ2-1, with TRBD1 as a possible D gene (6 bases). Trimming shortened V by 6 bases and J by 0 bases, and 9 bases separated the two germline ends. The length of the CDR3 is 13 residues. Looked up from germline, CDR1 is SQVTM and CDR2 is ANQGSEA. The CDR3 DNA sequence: TGCAGCGTCGGACAGCCCTCCTACAATGAGCAGTTCTTC. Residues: CSVGQPSYNEQFF.

The chain's CDR3 is CASSFGEQETQYF. The CDR3 nucleotides are TGTGCCAGCAGTTTCGGGGAACAAGAGACCCAGTACTTC. The V gene is TRBV28, the J gene TRBJ2-5, with D tentatively TRBD2 (5 bases). CDR3 length: 13 amino acids. Deletions cut 3 bases from V and 2 bases from J, with 7 bases between. Germline lookup yields CDR1 MDHEN and CDR2 SYDVKM.

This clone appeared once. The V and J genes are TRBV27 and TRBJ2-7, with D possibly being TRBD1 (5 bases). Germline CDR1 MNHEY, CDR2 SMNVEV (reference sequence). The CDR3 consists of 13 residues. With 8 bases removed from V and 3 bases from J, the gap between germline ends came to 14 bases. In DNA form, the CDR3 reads TGTGCCAGCCAGAAATTTCAGGGCTACGAGCAGTACTTC. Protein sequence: CASQKFQGYEQYF.

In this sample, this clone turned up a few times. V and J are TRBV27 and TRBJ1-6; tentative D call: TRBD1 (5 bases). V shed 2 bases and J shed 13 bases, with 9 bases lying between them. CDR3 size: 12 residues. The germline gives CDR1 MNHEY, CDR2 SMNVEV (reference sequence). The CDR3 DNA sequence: TGTGCCAGCAGTTTAGCAGGGAATCCCCTCCACTTT. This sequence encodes CASSLAGNPLHF.

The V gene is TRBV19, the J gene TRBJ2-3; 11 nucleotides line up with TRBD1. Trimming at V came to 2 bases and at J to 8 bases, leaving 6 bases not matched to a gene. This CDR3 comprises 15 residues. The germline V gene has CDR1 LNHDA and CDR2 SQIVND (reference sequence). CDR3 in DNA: TGTGCCAGTAGTATACGGACAGGGGGCGATGGTACGCAGTATTTT. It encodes CASSIRTGGDGTQYF.

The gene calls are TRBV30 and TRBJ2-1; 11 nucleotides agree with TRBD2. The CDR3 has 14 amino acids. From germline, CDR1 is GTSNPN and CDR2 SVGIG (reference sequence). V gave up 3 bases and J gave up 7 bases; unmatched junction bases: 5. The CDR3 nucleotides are TGTGCCTGGAGCCGACTAGCGGGGTTTAATGAGCAGTTCTTC. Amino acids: CAWSRLAGFNEQFF. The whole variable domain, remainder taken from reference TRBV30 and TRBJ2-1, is SQTIHQWPATLVQPVGSPLSLECTVEGTSNPNLYWYRQAAGRGLQLLFYSVGIGQISSEVPQNLSASRPQDRQFILSSKKLLLSDSGFYLCAWSRLAGFNEQFFGPGTRLTVL.

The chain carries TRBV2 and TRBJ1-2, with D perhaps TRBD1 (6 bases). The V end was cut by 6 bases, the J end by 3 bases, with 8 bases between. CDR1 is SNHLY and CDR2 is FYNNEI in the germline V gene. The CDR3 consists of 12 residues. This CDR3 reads CASRDSDYGYTF. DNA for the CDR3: TGTGCCAGCAGGGACAGTGACTATGGCTACACCTTC.

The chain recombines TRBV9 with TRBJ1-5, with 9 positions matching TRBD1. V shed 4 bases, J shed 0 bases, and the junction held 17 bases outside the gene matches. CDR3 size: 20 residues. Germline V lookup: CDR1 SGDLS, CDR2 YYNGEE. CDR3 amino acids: CASSLPVRDRESYSNQPQHF. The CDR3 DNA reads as TGTGCCAGCAGCTTACCCGTTCGGGACAGGGAATCCTATAGCAATCAGCCCCAGCATTTT.

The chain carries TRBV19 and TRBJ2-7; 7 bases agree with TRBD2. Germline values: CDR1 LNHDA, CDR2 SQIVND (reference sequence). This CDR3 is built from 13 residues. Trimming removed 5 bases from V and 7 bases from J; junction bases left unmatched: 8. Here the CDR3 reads CASSPREGAEQYF. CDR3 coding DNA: TGTGCCAGTAGTCCGAGGGAGGGTGCGGAGCAGTACTTC.

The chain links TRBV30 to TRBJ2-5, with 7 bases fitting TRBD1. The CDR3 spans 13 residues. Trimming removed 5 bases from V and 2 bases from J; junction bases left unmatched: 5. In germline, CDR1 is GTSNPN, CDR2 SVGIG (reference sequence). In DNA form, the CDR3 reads TGTGCCTGGGAACGGGACAGACAAGAGACCCAGTACTTC. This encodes CAWERDRQETQYF.